Below are 31 T cell receptor beta chains sequenced from a single sample in a study of T cells expressing NK-cell markers. For each CDR3 protein, TCRdb gives one entry from its re-call of the 5' RACE reads, without DNA. The table counts over 250,000 distinct CDR3 sequences; 4.2% lies in the top ten. The sample comprised blood T cells: a sorted CD56 or NKG2C T cell subset, CD4+ or CD8+ T cells, or bulk PBMC T cells (not recorded which). These receptors originate from a woman aged 18 to 69 in good health.

This chain connects TRBV6-1 to TRBJ1-5; TCRdb's D call of TRBD1 is untestable without DNA. The CDR3 sequence is 17 residues long. Germline CDR1 and CDR2: MNHNS and SASEGT. The chain's CDR3 is CASSNTKYRGVNQPQHF.

This chain joins TRBV12-3 or TRBV12-4 and TRBJ1-1; TCRdb's D gene call, TRBD1, goes unchecked for lack of DNA. The CDR3 totals 15 residues. CDR3 in amino acids: CASSFLSGGHTEAFF.

V gene TRBV12-3 or TRBV12-4 combines with J gene TRBJ1-1; lacking DNA, the TRBD1 call made by TCRdb goes unchecked. The CDR3 has 15 residues. CDR3 sequence: CASRAPGTGRTEAFF.

The CDR3 here is CASSEYGGDETQYF. The rearrangement links TRBV25-1 to TRBJ2-5; the D gene TCRdb calls, TRBD1, cannot be checked with no DNA. The CDR3 spans 14 residues. Germline V gives CDR1 MGHDK, CDR2 SYGVNS.

The rearrangement links TRBV19 to TRBJ2-1. This CDR3 comprises 14 residues. The V gene's germline CDR1 is LNHDA and CDR2 SQIVND (reference sequence). CDR3 protein: CASRPSGWYNEQFF.

CDR3 residues: CASSGYGAPSTDTQYF. V and J are TRBV7-2 and TRBJ2-3; checking the TCRdb D call of TRBD1 is not possible without DNA. In germline, CDR1 is SGHTA, CDR2 FQGNSA. The length of the CDR3 is 16 residues. The full variable domain, rest sourced from reference TRBV7-2 and TRBJ2-3, is GAGVSQSPSNKVTEKGKDVELRCDPISGHTALYWYRQSLGQGLEFLIYFQGNSAPDKSGLPSDRFSAERTGGSVSTLTIQRTQQEDSAVYLCASSGYGAPSTDTQYFGPGTRLTVL.

The CDR3 is CASSLAQGKPQHF. This chain links TRBV5-4 with TRBJ1-5. Germline-derived CDR1 and CDR2 are SGHNT and YYREEE (reference sequence). The CDR3 runs 13 residues. Full variable domain (outside the CDR3, taken from reference TRBV5-4 and TRBJ1-5): ETGVTQSPTHLIKTRGQQVTLRCSSQSGHNTVSWYQQALGQGPQFIFQYYREEENGRGNFPPRFSGLQFPNYSSELNVNALELDDSALYLCASSLAQGKPQHFGDGTRLSIL.

The chain joins TRBV30 to TRBJ1-4. Germline lookup yields CDR1 GTSNPN and CDR2 SVGIG (reference sequence). This CDR3 spans 13 amino acids. This CDR3 is CAWSFTHPQQLFF. Using reference TRBV30 and TRBJ1-4 for the parts outside the CDR3, the full variable domain is SQTIHQWPATLVQPVGSPLSLECTVEGTSNPNLYWYRQAAGRGLQLLFYSVGIGQISSEVPQNLSASRPQDRQFILSSKKLLLSDSGFYLCAWSFTHPQQLFFGSGTQLSVL.

This chain uses TRBV10-3 with TRBJ2-7; checking the TCRdb D call of TRBD1 is not possible without DNA. This CDR3 comprises 13 residues. Germline V CDR1 and CDR2: ENHRY, SYGVKD. The CDR3 protein is CAICPGNSYEQYF.

The rearrangement links TRBV10-3 to TRBJ2-3; TCRdb picks TRBD1, but there is no DNA to check that call. This CDR3 has 14 amino acids. CDR1 and CDR2 from the germline V gene are ENHRY and SYGVKD. CDR3 region: CAISPGTSTDTQYF.

The CDR3 spells CASSLQGGEQFF. V and J are TRBV5-1 and TRBJ2-1; there is no DNA to check the TCRdb D call of TRBD1. The germline gives CDR1 SGHRS, CDR2 YFSETQ. The length of the CDR3 is 12 residues.

The CDR3 loop reads CASSPDGTGYGYTF. This chain uses TRBV18 with TRBJ1-2; TCRdb returns TRBD1, unconfirmable since there is no DNA. Germline V gene sequence: CDR1 KGHSH, CDR2 LQKENI. This CDR3 has 14 amino acids.

The V and J genes are TRBV6-1 and TRBJ2-5; the TCRdb call, TRBD2, lacks DNA for checking. The CDR3 has 14 amino acids. Germline CDR1 is MNHNS and CDR2 is SASEGT. The CDR3 loop is CASRERRVQETQYF.

The genes are TRBV4-1 and TRBJ1-2. CDR1 is MGHRA and CDR2 is YSYEKL in the germline V gene. CDR3 length equals 17 residues. The CDR3 loop reads CASSQGGGRGSNYGYTF.

The chain uses TRBV7-2 and TRBJ2-2; TCRdb calls TRBD1, which cannot be checked without DNA. Germline V gene lookup returns CDR1 SGHTA and CDR2 FQGNSA. This CDR3 is built from 15 residues. The CDR3 sequence: CASSSGTGTTGELFF.

V and J are TRBV5-5 and TRBJ2-3; TCRdb's D call, TRBD2, is unchecked because there is no DNA. The length of the CDR3 is 15 residues. Germline assignment: CDR1 SGHKS and CDR2 YYEKEE (reference sequence). The CDR3 loop is CASSLVVGAPDTQYF.

The V call is TRBV12-3 or TRBV12-4, the J call TRBJ2-3; TCRdb lists TRBD2, though no DNA is available to test this call. The CDR3 totals 15 residues. The CDR3 sequence is CASTLRLAGADTQYF.

The chain uses TRBV29-1 and TRBJ1-5. The CDR3 contains 13 residues. Per the germline V gene, CDR1 is SQVTM and CDR2 is ANQGSEA. The CDR3: CSVVLDGNQPQHF.

CDR3 in amino acids: CASIARDSGDGYTF. The chain employs TRBV6-1 and TRBJ1-2. Germline V gene data show CDR1 as MNHNS and CDR2 as SASEGT. The CDR3 extends over 14 amino acids.

The chain links TRBV6-5 to TRBJ1-5; with no DNA, the TCRdb D assignment of TRBD1 cannot be verified. The CDR3 consists of 16 residues. In germline, CDR1 is MNHEY, CDR2 SVGAGI. The CDR3 sequence: CASSYYGTGGGGPQHF.

This chain connects TRBV10-3 to TRBJ2-7; TCRdb's D call of TRBD1 is untestable without DNA. Germline V gene lookup returns CDR1 ENHRY and CDR2 SYGVKD. The CDR3 length is 14 residues. The CDR3 is CAIKGGQGVHEQYF.

CDR3 region: CASSEYGSPSYNEQFF. The gene calls are TRBV25-1 and TRBJ2-1; TCRdb names TRBD2, which stays unverified in the absence of DNA. This CDR3 comprises 16 residues. Germline-derived CDR1 and CDR2 are MGHDK and SYGVNS.

This sequence joins TRBV20-1 and TRBJ2-3. The CDR3 runs 13 residues. Per germline, CDR1 DFQATT and CDR2 SNEGSKA (reference sequence). The CDR3 spells CSADSSSTDTQYF.

V is TRBV7-2 and J is TRBJ1-2; TCRdb proposes TRBD1, but this gene call is untestable without DNA. CDR1 SGHTA and CDR2 FQGNSA come from the germline V gene. There are 14 residues in the CDR3. CDR3 in amino acids: CASSPDRVSYGYTF.

V usage is TRBV7-6 and J usage is TRBJ2-1; TCRdb proposes TRBD2, but this gene call is untestable without DNA. The germline V gene encodes CDR1 SGHVS and CDR2 FNYEAQ. This CDR3 spans 16 amino acids. The CDR3 loop reads CASSGTGGSSYNEQFF.

The chain carries TRBV6-2 or TRBV6-3 and TRBJ2-3; as DNA is missing, the TRBD2 call by TCRdb cannot be tested. Germline V gene lookup returns CDR1 MNHEY and CDR2 SVGEGT. This CDR3 contains 13 residues. The CDR3 is CASSPRAADTQYF.

V usage is TRBV7-2 and J usage is TRBJ2-3; TCRdb reports TRBD1, a call that lacks DNA to check it against. CDR3 size: 16 residues. From germline, CDR1 is SGHTA and CDR2 FQGNSA. Here the CDR3 reads CASSLNSPRDTDTQYF.

This chain's CDR3 is CATGLVRSGNTIYF. The gene calls are TRBV12-3 or TRBV12-4 and TRBJ1-3. The CDR3 consists of 14 residues.

The rearrangement uses TRBV11-2 and TRBJ2-7; the D call from TCRdb, TRBD2, cannot be confirmed without DNA. The V gene's germline CDR1 is SGHAT and CDR2 FQNNGV. The CDR3 is 16 residues long. The CDR3 region is CASSSPGLAGAGEQYF.

The chain joins TRBV6-1 to TRBJ1-4; TCRdb selects TRBD1, and the lack of DNA leaves this call unchecked. This CDR3 has 14 residues. Germline values: CDR1 MNHNS, CDR2 SASEGT. CDR3 amino acids: CASMGGATNEKLFF.

CDR3 in amino acids: CATTVRQGVNGYTF. The chain couples TRBV12-3 or TRBV12-4 to TRBJ1-2; TCRdb returns TRBD1, unconfirmable since there is no DNA. The CDR3 is 14 amino acids.